Following are 27 T cell receptor beta chains from one sample sequenced in a study of blood T cell repertoires in COVID-19. Produced via immunoSEQ multiplex PCR; TCRdb's table is partial and in-frame only. Of fewer than 200,000 clones listed, approximately 80% are singletons. Sequencing was performed on peripheral blood. The source of these receptors is a woman of 80 years or more with acute or convalescent COVID-19.

The chain recombines TRBV5-1 with TRBJ2-3, with TRBD2 identical over 14 bases. With V trimmed by 4 bases and J by 6 bases, 7 bases remained unmatched. This CDR3 region has 16 residues. CDR1 and CDR2 from the germline V gene are SGHRS and YFSETQ. The CDR3 protein is CASSPGLAGVYDTQYF. The CDR3 DNA reads as TGCGCCAGCAGCCCGGGACTAGCGGGAGTCTATGATACGCAGTATTTT.

The V call is TRBV12-3 or TRBV12-4, the J call TRBJ1-2; maybe TRBD1 (6 bases). Trimming pared 5 bases from V and 4 bases from J, leaving 8 bases between. The CDR3 loop spans 12 amino acids. The DNA of the CDR3 is TGTGCCAGCAGTACAGGGATCTATGGCTACACCTTC. Its protein is CASSTGIYGYTF.

This chain links TRBV10-3 with TRBJ1-3; a possible D gene is TRBD1 (5 bases). Germline V gene sequence: CDR1 ENHRY, CDR2 SYGVKD. Trimming left V 10 bases short and J 0 bases short, with 10 bases between. This CDR3 contains 13 residues. The CDR3: CATTGISGNTIYF. The CDR3 DNA reads as TGTGCCACCACAGGTATCTCTGGAAACACCATATATTTT.

This clone was seen only a few times. The chain carries TRBV7-2 and TRBJ1-2; D unclear. The germline V gene encodes CDR1 SGHTA and CDR2 FQGNSA. The CDR3 length is 13 residues. V lost 1 base to trimming and J lost 4 bases, with 7 bases between them. The CDR3 bases are TGTGCCAGCAGCTTAGACCCGGGCTATGGCTACACCTTC. Its protein is CASSLDPGYGYTF.

The chain recombines TRBV20-1 with TRBJ2-3, with 7 positions matching TRBD2. CDR3 length: 16 amino acids. CDR1 is DFQATT, CDR2 SNEGSKA, per germline (reference sequence). J gave up 4 bases and V 3 bases, and 13 bases lay outside the gene matches. DNA for the CDR3: TGCAGTGCTAGTGCCTTAGGGCTAGCGGTCCCAGATACGCAGTATTTT. Translating gives CSASALGLAVPDTQYF.

The V gene is TRBV7-8, the J gene TRBJ2-2; 9 bases align to TRBD2. In germline, CDR1 is SGHVS, CDR2 FQNEAQ. This CDR3 comprises 18 residues. The trim removed 0 bases at V and 2 bases at J, leaving 7 bases unmatched. CDR3 protein: CASSLAIKTSGNTGELFF. The CDR3 bases are TGTGCCAGCAGCTTAGCAATAAAGACTAGCGGTAACACCGGGGAGCTGTTTTTT.

The chain recombines TRBV19 with TRBJ2-7; D is ambiguous. The CDR3 runs to 15 residues. Trimming stripped 0 bases from V and 1 base from J, with 10 bases between. Germline V CDR1 and CDR2: LNHDA, SQIVND (reference sequence). The CDR3 region is CASSIDLLPSYEQYF. The CDR3 DNA sequence: TGTGCCAGTAGTATAGATCTACTGCCTTCCTACGAGCAGTACTTC. Based on the CDR3 plus reference TRBV19 and TRBJ2-7, the full variable domain is DGGITQSPKYLFRKEGQNVTLSCEQNLNHDAMYWYRQDPGQGLRLIYYSQIVNDFQKGDIAEGYSVSREKKESFPLTVTSAQKNPTAFYLCASSIDLLPSYEQYFGPGTRLTVT.

The rearrangement joins TRBV5-1 to TRBJ2-3; 9 positions agree with TRBD2. Germline loops: CDR1 SGHRS, CDR2 YFSETQ. The CDR3 is 17 amino acids. Trimming cost V 1 base and J 1 base; bases outside gene matches: 7. In nucleotides, the CDR3 is TGCGCCAGCAGCTTGTTTAGCGGGAGTCTGGGCACAGATACGCAGTATTTT. Protein: CASSLFSGSLGTDTQYF.

The V and J genes are TRBV27 and TRBJ2-1, with a tentative D call TRBD2 (5 bases). CDR1 MNHEY and CDR2 SMNVEV come from the germline V gene (reference sequence). CDR3 size: 14 residues. The V end was cut by 4 bases, the J end by 6 bases, with 13 bases between. The CDR3 loop reads CASSSGITSNEQFF. CDR3 DNA sequence: TGTGCCAGCAGTTCGGGAATTACAAGCAATGAGCAGTTCTTC.

The genes are TRBV19 and TRBJ2-1; 8 nucleotides agree with TRBD2. Germline loops: CDR1 LNHDA, CDR2 SQIVND (reference sequence). The CDR3 has 15 residues. J lost 5 bases, V lost 0 bases, and 3 bases had no gene match. CDR3 protein: CASSIELAGNNEQFF. CDR3 DNA: TGTGCCAGTAGTATAGAGCTAGCGGGCAACAATGAGCAGTTCTTC.

This chain connects TRBV11-3 to TRBJ2-1; D is undetermined. There are 13 residues in the CDR3. Trimming removed 1 base from V and 4 bases from J, with 5 bases in between. Germline V CDR1 and CDR2: SGHNT, YENEEA. The CDR3 loop is CASSLGRYNEQFF. In DNA, the CDR3 is TGTGCCAGCAGCTTAGGCAGATACAATGAGCAGTTCTTC.

V and J are TRBV15 and TRBJ2-7; TRBD1 agrees at 7 bases. V was pared by 5 bases and J by 4 bases, with 11 bases of the junction left unmatched. The CDR3 length is 15 residues. The germline V gene encodes CDR1 LNHNV and CDR2 YYDKDF (reference sequence). CDR3 residues: CATSPRYRGGYEQYF. The CDR3 nucleotides are TGTGCCACCAGCCCGCGTTACAGGGGTGGGTACGAGCAGTACTTC.

The V call is TRBV29-1, the J call TRBJ1-2, with 8 bases that match TRBD1. V lost 3 bases to trimming and J lost 2 bases; unmatched junction nucleotides: 5. CDR3 length: 14 amino acids. The germline V gene has CDR1 SQVTM and CDR2 ANQGSEA. CDR3 sequence reads: CSVEPGGFNYGYTF. The CDR3 coding sequence is TGCAGCGTTGAGCCAGGGGGCTTCAACTATGGCTACACCTTC.

This chain connects TRBV7-6 to TRBJ2-1, with 9 bases that match TRBD2. The CDR3 covers 14 residues. The junction had 6 bases not matched to a gene; V was cut back by 5 bases and J by 7 bases. Germline V gives CDR1 SGHVS, CDR2 FNYEAQ. As DNA, the CDR3 is TGTGCCAGCAGCCTCATAGCGGGAGAAAATGAGCAGTTCTTC. As protein: CASSLIAGENEQFF. Full variable domain (remainder filled in from reference TRBV7-6 and TRBJ2-1): GAGVSQSPRYKVTKRGQDVALRCDPISGHVSLYWYRQALGQGPEFLTYFNYEAQQDKSGLPNDRFSAERPEGSISTLTIQRTEQRDSAMYRCASSLIAGENEQFFGPGTRLTVL.

J is TRBJ1-1 and V is TRBV29-1, with 9 bases fitting TRBD1. The CDR3 loop spans 13 amino acids. Germline V gives CDR1 SQVTM, CDR2 ANQGSEA. V lost 3 bases, J lost 5 bases, and 4 bases stayed unmatched. CDR3 protein: CSVDTGGWTEAFF. The DNA for the CDR3 is TGCAGCGTTGATACAGGGGGCTGGACTGAAGCTTTCTTT.

This chain uses TRBV10-3 with TRBJ1-5; 11 bases fit TRBD1. CDR3 length: 16 amino acids. Germline V CDR1 and CDR2: ENHRY, SYGVKD. J was trimmed by 7 bases and V by 2 bases; bases with no gene match: 7. The CDR3: CAISETGGTGGQPQHF. In DNA form, the CDR3 reads TGTGCCATCAGTGAGACAGGGGGGACAGGGGGACAGCCCCAGCATTTT.

This clone was counted a single time. This rearrangement joins TRBV4-1 to TRBJ2-7, with 9 positions matching TRBD1. The ends lost 1 base at V and 6 bases at J; junction bases unmatched: 4. The CDR3 covers 14 residues. Germline lookup yields CDR1 MGHRA and CDR2 YSYEKL. The DNA of the CDR3 is TGCGCCAGCAGCCAAGGGGGACAGGGTGCCGAGCAGTACTTC. Amino acid sequence: CASSQGGQGAEQYF.

The table lists this clone with a few counts. J is TRBJ1-1 and V is TRBV7-9; 12 bases agree with TRBD1. The CDR3 consists of 16 residues. J gave up 6 bases and V 5 bases, and 10 bases lay outside the gene matches. Per the germline V gene, CDR1 is SEHNR and CDR2 is FQNEAQ (reference sequence). The CDR3 DNA is TGTGCCAGCAGCCCCCGGGACAGGGGGCCCCAGGCTGAAGCTTTCTTT. This gives the protein CASSPRDRGPQAEAFF.

The chain carries TRBV9 and TRBJ1-4, with no clear D. Germline CDR1 is SGDLS and CDR2 is YYNGEE. The CDR3 is 15 residues long. The ends were cut back, 2 bases at V and 7 bases at J, with 15 bases in the middle. The CDR3 protein is CASSVTDSIGEKLFF. CDR3 coding DNA: TGTGCCAGCAGCGTGACCGACTCCATAGGTGAAAAACTGTTTTTT.

This chain uses TRBV28 with TRBJ2-5; D might be TRBD1 (5 bases). The length of the CDR3 is 14 residues. The V end lost 6 bases, the J end lost 1 base, and 12 bases lay between the germline ends. CDR1 and CDR2 from the germline V gene are MDHEN and SYDVKM. The CDR3 reads CASRYPGIQETQYF. CDR3 nucleotide sequence: TGTGCCAGCAGATACCCAGGGATCCAAGAGACCCAGTACTTC.

This clone was recorded many times. J is TRBJ1-1 and V is TRBV4-1; 8 bases match TRBD1. The V gene end was trimmed by 2 bases and the J gene end by 1 base; junction bases not matched to a gene: 3. The CDR3 spans 15 residues. Germline V gene sequence: CDR1 MGHRA, CDR2 YSYEKL. CDR3 in DNA: TGCGCCAGCAGCCAACTGACAGGGGAGAACACTGAAGCTTTCTTT. The encoded protein is CASSQLTGENTEAFF.

V is TRBV5-4 and J is TRBJ2-3; TRBD2 aligns across 12 bases. The CDR3 covers 15 residues. Germline V gives CDR1 SGHNT, CDR2 YYREEE (reference sequence). Trimming took 4 bases from V and 6 from J; bases not matched to a gene: 6. Written as DNA, the CDR3 is TGTGCCAGCAGCCTGCCTAGCGGGAGGGCCGATACGCAGTATTTT. Its translation: CASSLPSGRADTQYF. Full variable domain (rest looked up from reference TRBV5-4 and TRBJ2-3): ETGVTQSPTHLIKTRGQQVTLRCSSQSGHNTVSWYQQALGQGPQFIFQYYREEENGRGNFPPRFSGLQFPNYSSELNVNALELDDSALYLCASSLPSGRADTQYFGPGTRLTVL.

This chain joins TRBV19 and TRBJ2-5, with D possibly matching TRBD2 (7 bases). V lost 3 bases and J lost 2, with 16 bases in between. The CDR3 extends over 16 amino acids. Germline values: CDR1 LNHDA, CDR2 SQIVND (reference sequence). As DNA, the CDR3 is TGTGCCAGTAGTATCTACGGGGGGCGGTTGCAAGAGACCCAGTACTTC. This translates into CASSIYGGRLQETQYF.

This chain connects TRBV5-5 to TRBJ2-1, with 8 bases that match TRBD2. Germline CDR1 is SGHKS and CDR2 is YYEKEE (reference sequence). J lost 6 bases, V lost 2 bases, and 13 bases had no gene match. This CDR3 has 17 residues. The DNA of the CDR3 is TGTGCCAGCAGCTTCCGACTAGCGTCCCACCTCTCCAATGAGCAGTTCTTC. Amino acids: CASSFRLASHLSNEQFF.

The genes are TRBV6-5 and TRBJ2-3; D is uncertain. This CDR3 region has 15 residues. Germline assignment: CDR1 MNHEY and CDR2 SVGAGI. The V and J ends lost 4 bases and 0 bases respectively, with 11 bases between them. The CDR3 here is CASSLHKESTDTQYF. CDR3 nucleotides: TGTGCCAGCAGTTTACACAAGGAGAGCACAGATACGCAGTATTTT.

The chain links TRBV4-3 to TRBJ2-7, with TRBD1 identical over 10 bases. CDR3 size: 16 residues. The trim removed 4 bases at V and 7 bases at J, leaving 13 bases unmatched. Looked up from germline, CDR1 is LGHNA and CDR2 is YSLEER. CDR3 sequence reads: CASSLAPGQGVEEQYF. The CDR3 coding sequence is TGCGCCAGCAGCCTTGCCCCTGGACAGGGGGTGGAAGAGCAGTACTTC.

The rearrangement uses TRBV19 and TRBJ1-5, with TRBD1 matching over 7 bases. The CDR3 runs to 16 residues. Germline V gene sequence: CDR1 LNHDA, CDR2 SQIVND (reference sequence). Losses at the gene ends were 3 bases for V and 0 bases for J; bases not matched to a gene: 5. For the CDR3, the DNA is TGTGCCAGTAGTATCGGGACAGCGATTAGCAATCAGCCCCAGCATTTT. Encoded protein: CASSIGTAISNQPQHF.